The sequence of this T cell receptor beta chain was determined in a study of blood T cell repertoires in COVID-19. Study-wide context: Samples taken during acute and convalescent COVID-19 were collected in the United States, Italy and Spain. T cells, B-cell-depleted T cells, or PBMCs provided the cDNA or gDNA that served as material.

Produced via immunoSEQ multiplex PCR; TCRdb's table is partial and in-frame only. The data contain about 210,000 clones, about nine tenths of them singletons. Germline loops: CDR1 MDHEN, CDR2 SYDVKM. J was trimmed by 10 bases and V by 6 bases; bases with no gene match: 7. The CDR3 has 12 residues. Sequencing was done on a sample of PBMCs or T cells enriched from blood (not recorded which). This chain connects TRBV28 to TRBJ1-1; 8 positions match TRBD1. This receptor was obtained from a man younger than 35 with acute COVID-19. CDR3 in DNA: TGTGCCAGCAGCCCCGACAGGGGTAGAGCTTTCTTT. Translated: CASSPDRGRAFF. The variable domain in full, completed from reference TRBV28 and TRBJ1-1, reads DVKVTQSSRYLVKRTGEKVFLECVQDMDHENMFWYRQDPGLGLRLIYFSYDVKMKEKGDIPEGYSVSREKKERFSLILESASTNQTSMYLCASSPDRGRAFFGQGTRLTVV.